Listed below are T cell receptor beta chains from one sample, sequenced in a study of T cells after yellow fever vaccination. TCRdb called the 5' RACE reads again in MiXCR, with one record for every CDR3 protein. The table records approximately 250,000 distinct CDR3 sequences, roughly 5.2% of them present only once. The material sequenced was CD4+ T cells sorted from PBMCs, taken on the day of the yellow fever booster vaccination. The receptors derive from a man aged 18-30 years who received the YFV17D yellow fever vaccine. Both conserved end residues are part of each CDR3. D genes are given only for firm matches. Where a row states a size, it is once, few, many or the class of an expanded clone; other rows omit it.

V gene	J gene	clone size	D gene	CDR3 DNA	CDR3 protein
TRBV6-2/TRBV6-3	TRBJ1-2	NA	TRBD1	TGTGCCAGCAGCCGCCAGCCGGACAGGGGGAGTTATGGCTACACCTTC	CASSRQPDRGSYGYTF
TRBV6-2/TRBV6-3	TRBJ2-7	NA	TRBD2	TGTGCCAGCAGTTTCCGGGGGGTCGAATACGAGCAGTACTTC	CASSFRGVEYEQYF
TRBV20-1	TRBJ2-3	few	NA	TGCAGTGCTAGAGAAAAGAGAACAGATACGCAGTATTTT	CSAREKRTDTQYF
TRBV20-1	TRBJ1-5	many	TRBD1	TGCAGTGCTGTTCCGGGACAGGGACCGCTGCCCCTCGGGAATCAGCCCCAGCATTTT	CSAVPGQGPLPLGNQPQHF
TRBV7-8	TRBJ1-2	few	NA	TGTGCCAGCAGCCGCGGGGGGGGACTTCGAAACTATGGCTACACCTTC	CASSRGGGLRNYGYTF
TRBV11-2	TRBJ1-4	many	NA	TGTGCCAGCAGCCATCCTGGTGAAAAACTGTTTTTT	CASSHPGEKLFF
TRBV20-1	TRBJ1-4	NA	TRBD1	TGCAGTGTTCCGGACAGGTACAATGAAAAACTGTTTTTT	CSVPDRYNEKLFF
TRBV20-1	TRBJ1-6	many	NA	TGCAGTGCTGCCGACAGAAATTCACCCCTCCACTTT	CSAADRNSPLHF
TRBV6-6	TRBJ2-5	NA	TRBD1	TGTGCCAGCAAACAACAGGGGGGCCCGGAGACCCAGTACTTC	CASKQQGGPETQYF
TRBV9	TRBJ2-5	few	NA	TGTGCCAGCAGCCCAAACCGACTAGAGGGAGAGACCCAGTACTTC	CASSPNRLEGETQYF
TRBV6-5	TRBJ1-2	few	TRBD1	TGTGCCAGCAGTTACCCACGGACAGGGGGCGGCTATGGCTACACCTTC	CASSYPRTGGGYGYTF
TRBV19	TRBJ2-3	NA	NA	TGTGCCAGTAAACGTCTTCAGGCGGAAGATACGCAGTATTTT	CASKRLQAEDTQYF
TRBV30	TRBJ2-3	NA	NA	TGTGCCTGCGGGGTTTACACAGATACGCAGTATTTT	CACGVYTDTQYF
TRBV23-1	TRBJ2-5	NA	NA	TGCGCCAGCAGTCAATTTGCTACCACTGGGGAGACCCAGTACTTC	CASSQFATTGETQYF
TRBV20-1	TRBJ2-3	few	NA	TGCAGTGCTAGGGGGGGTTCGGCAGATACGCAGTATTTT	CSARGGSADTQYF
TRBV30	TRBJ1-1	few	NA	TGTGCCTGGAGTAGGGCTGAGAACACTGAAGCTTTCTTT	CAWSRAENTEAFF
TRBV12-3/TRBV12-4	TRBJ1-2	NA	NA	TGTGCCAGCAGTCCCGGACGGATCTATGGCTACACCTTC	CASSPGRIYGYTF
TRBV5-6	TRBJ1-1	few	NA	TGTGCCAGCAGCTTGTGGGATCTGGGCACTGAAGCTTTCTTT	CASSLWDLGTEAFF
TRBV5-1	TRBJ2-7	many	NA	TGCGCCAGCAGCTTGGCCGCGGGGCCCGAGCAGTACTTC	CASSLAAGPEQYF
TRBV15	TRBJ1-2	NA	NA	TGTGCCACCAGCGCCGACAGGAACTATGGGTTCACCTTC	CATSADRNYGFTF
TRBV3-1	TRBJ2-5	many	NA	TGTGCCAGCAGCCAAGATTTGGGACGCCAAGAGACCCAGTACTTC	CASSQDLGRQETQYF
TRBV9	TRBJ1-1	many	TRBD1	TGTGCCAGCAGCGTCACAGGGGGCAACACTGAAGCTTTCTTT	CASSVTGGNTEAFF
TRBV30	TRBJ2-3	NA	TRBD1	TGTGCCTGGAGTGTACAGGGACAGGGGAGGTTCGGAATCCAGTATTTT	CAWSVQGQGRFGIQYF
TRBV12-3/TRBV12-4	TRBJ2-5	NA	TRBD2	TGTGCCACCGCCGAGCGGGGGGGCCGAGAGACCCAGTACTTC	CATAERGGRETQYF
TRBV10-3	TRBJ1-5	many	TRBD1	TGTGCCATCAGTGAGTCGAGGACAGGGGAAGTTCAGCCCCAGCATTTT	CAISESRTGEVQPQHF